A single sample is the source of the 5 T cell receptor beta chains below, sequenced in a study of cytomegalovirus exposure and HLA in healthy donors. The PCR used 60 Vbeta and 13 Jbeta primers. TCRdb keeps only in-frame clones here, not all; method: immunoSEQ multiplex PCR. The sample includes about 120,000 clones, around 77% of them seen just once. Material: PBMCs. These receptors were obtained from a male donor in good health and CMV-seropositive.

Written as DNA, the CDR3 is TGCAGCGCCGGGGGACTAGCGGGATACAATGAGCAGTTCTTC. This translates into CSAGGLAGYNEQFF. The chain joins TRBV29-1 to TRBJ2-1; 13 bases fit TRBD2. The CDR3 totals 14 residues. CDR1 and CDR2 from the germline V gene are SQVTM and ANQGSEA. Trimming took 7 bases from V and 4 from J; bases not matched to a gene: 4.

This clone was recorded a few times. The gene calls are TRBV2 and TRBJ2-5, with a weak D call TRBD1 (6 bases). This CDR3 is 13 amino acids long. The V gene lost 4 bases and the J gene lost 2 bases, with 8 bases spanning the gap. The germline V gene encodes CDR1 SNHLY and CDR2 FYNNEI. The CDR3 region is CASSGTEQETQYF. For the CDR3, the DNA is TGTGCCAGCAGTGGGACAGAGCAAGAGACCCAGTACTTC.

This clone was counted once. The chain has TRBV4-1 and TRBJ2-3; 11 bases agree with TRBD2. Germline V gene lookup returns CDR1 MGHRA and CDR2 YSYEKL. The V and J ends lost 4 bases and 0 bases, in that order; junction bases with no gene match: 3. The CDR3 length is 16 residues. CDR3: CASSPRLAGSTDTQYF. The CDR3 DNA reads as TGCGCCAGCAGCCCCCGACTAGCGGGAAGCACAGATACGCAGTATTTT.

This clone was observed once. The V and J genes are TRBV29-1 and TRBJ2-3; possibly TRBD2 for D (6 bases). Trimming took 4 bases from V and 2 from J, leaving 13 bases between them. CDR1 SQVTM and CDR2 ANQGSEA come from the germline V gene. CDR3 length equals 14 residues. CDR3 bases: TGCAGCGTTGCGGACTATCGAACCACAGATACGCAGTATTTT. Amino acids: CSVADYRTTDTQYF.

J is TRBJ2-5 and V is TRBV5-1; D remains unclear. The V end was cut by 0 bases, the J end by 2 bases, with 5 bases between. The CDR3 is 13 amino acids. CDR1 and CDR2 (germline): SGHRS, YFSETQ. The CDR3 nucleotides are TGCGCCAGCAGCTTGGGCGCGCAAGAGACCCAGTACTTC. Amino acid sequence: CASSLGAQETQYF.